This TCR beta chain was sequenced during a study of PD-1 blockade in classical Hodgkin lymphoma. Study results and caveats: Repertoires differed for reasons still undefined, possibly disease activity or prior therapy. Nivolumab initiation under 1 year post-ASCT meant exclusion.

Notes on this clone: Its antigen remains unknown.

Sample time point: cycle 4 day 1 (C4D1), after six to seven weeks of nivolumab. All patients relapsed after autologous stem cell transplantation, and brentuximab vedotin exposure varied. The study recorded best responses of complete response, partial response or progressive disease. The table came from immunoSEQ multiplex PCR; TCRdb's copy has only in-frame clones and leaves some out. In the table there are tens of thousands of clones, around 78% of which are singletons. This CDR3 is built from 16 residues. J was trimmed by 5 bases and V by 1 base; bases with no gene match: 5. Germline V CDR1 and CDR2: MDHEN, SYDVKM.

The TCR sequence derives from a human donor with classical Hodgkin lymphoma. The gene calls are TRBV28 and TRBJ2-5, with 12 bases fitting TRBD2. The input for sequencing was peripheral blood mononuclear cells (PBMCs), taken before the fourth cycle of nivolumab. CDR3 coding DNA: TGTGCCAGCAGTTTATTGACTAGCGGGAGTCTGGAGACCCAGTACTTC. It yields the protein CASSLLTSGSLETQYF.